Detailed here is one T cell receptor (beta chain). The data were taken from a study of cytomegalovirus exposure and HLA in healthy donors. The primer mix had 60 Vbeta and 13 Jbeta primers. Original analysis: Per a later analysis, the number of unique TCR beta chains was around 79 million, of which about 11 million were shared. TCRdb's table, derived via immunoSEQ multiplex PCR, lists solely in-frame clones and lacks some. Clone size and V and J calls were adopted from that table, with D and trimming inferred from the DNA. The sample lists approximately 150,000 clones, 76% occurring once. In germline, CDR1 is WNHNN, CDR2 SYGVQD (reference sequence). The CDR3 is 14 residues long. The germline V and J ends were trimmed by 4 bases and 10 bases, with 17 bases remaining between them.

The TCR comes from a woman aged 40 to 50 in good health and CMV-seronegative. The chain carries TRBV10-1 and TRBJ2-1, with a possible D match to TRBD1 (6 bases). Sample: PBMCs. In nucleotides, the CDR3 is TGCGCCAGCAGTGGGCCGGGACACCGTAAGGAGCAGTTCTTC. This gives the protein CASSGPGHRKEQFF.